Listed here are 20 T cell receptor beta chains from one sample, sequenced in a study of cytomegalovirus exposure and HLA in healthy donors. PCR involved 60 Vbeta and 13 Jbeta primers. TCRdb's table, derived via immunoSEQ multiplex PCR, lists solely in-frame clones and lacks some. The sample has roughly 60,000 clones; roughly 77% are singletons. Material: PBMCs. The source of these receptors is a woman in her thirties or forties in good health and CMV-seropositive.

This clone was observed a few times. The V and J genes are TRBV4-3 and TRBJ2-7; TRBD2 matches at 14 bases. Per the germline V gene, CDR1 is LGHNA and CDR2 is YSLEER. V was clipped by 4 bases and J by 4 bases; unmatched bases: 3. The CDR3 runs to 15 residues. CDR3 coding DNA: TGCGCCAGCAGCCTCGGACTAGCGGGGGGTTACGAGCAGTACTTC. It specifies CASSLGLAGGYEQYF.

The chain carries TRBV5-1 and TRBJ1-3, with 8 bases matching TRBD1. V lost 4 bases to trimming and J lost 4 bases; unmatched junction nucleotides: 10. This CDR3 region has 16 residues. CDR1 SGHRS and CDR2 YFSETQ come from the germline V gene. CDR3 nucleotide sequence: TGCGCCAGCAGCCTGAAGACAGGGGCGGCAGGAAACACCATATATTTT. Protein: CASSLKTGAAGNTIYF.

This clone has a handful of counts. The chain combines TRBV4-1 with TRBJ1-1; 7 bases align to TRBD1. The CDR3 covers 14 residues. Per the germline V gene, CDR1 is MGHRA and CDR2 is YSYEKL. The trim removed 3 bases at V and 3 bases at J, leaving 4 bases unmatched. This chain's CDR3 is CASSHGTDYTEAFF. CDR3 in DNA: TGCGCCAGCAGCCACGGGACAGACTACACTGAAGCTTTCTTT.

This rearrangement joins TRBV7-3 to TRBJ1-1; 10 nucleotides align to TRBD1. V shed 5 bases, J shed 2 bases, and the junction held 14 bases outside the gene matches. The germline V gene has CDR1 SGHTA and CDR2 FQGTGA. The CDR3 has 18 residues. CDR3: CASSGDRGKGGLNTEAFF. CDR3 DNA: TGTGCCAGCAGCGGGGACAGGGGAAAGGGGGGCCTCAACACTGAAGCTTTCTTT.

V is TRBV5-1 and J is TRBJ2-5, with D perhaps TRBD1 (6 bases). Trimming pared 4 bases from V and 5 bases from J, leaving 15 bases between. The CDR3 is made up of 14 amino acids. Germline values: CDR1 SGHRS, CDR2 YFSETQ. The CDR3 sequence is CASSPVRGTETQYF. DNA of the CDR3: TGCGCCAGCAGCCCGGTTAGGGGGACGGAGACCCAGTACTTC.

Only a few counts were recorded for this clone. The rearrangement links TRBV2 to TRBJ2-7; 10 nucleotides line up with TRBD1. Per the germline V gene, CDR1 is SNHLY and CDR2 is FYNNEI. Losses at the gene ends were 6 bases for V and 2 bases for J; bases not matched to a gene: 4. The CDR3 length is 14 residues. CDR3 DNA: TGTGCCAGCAGGCCGGGACAGGGGACCTACGAGCAGTACTTC. This encodes CASRPGQGTYEQYF.

The V and J genes are TRBV29-1 and TRBJ1-5; the D is unclear. The V gene's germline CDR1 is SQVTM and CDR2 ANQGSEA. V gave up 4 bases and J gave up 0 bases, with 13 bases separating them. The CDR3 is 15 residues long. CDR3 in DNA: TGCAGCGTTGTGGAGGGAGGAATTAGCAATCAGCCCCAGCATTTT. This encodes CSVVEGGISNQPQHF.

The chain has TRBV11-1 and TRBJ2-7; 7 nucleotides agree with TRBD1. CDR1 is SGHAT, CDR2 FQDESV, per germline (reference sequence). J lost 0 bases, V lost 5 bases, and 7 bases had no gene match. The CDR3 loop spans 15 amino acids. The CDR3 loop is CASSPEGTVSYEQYF. In DNA form, the CDR3 reads TGTGCCAGCAGCCCAGAGGGGACAGTCTCCTACGAGCAGTACTTC.

J is TRBJ2-3 and V is TRBV7-9; a weak D match, TRBD2 (6 bases). V was pared by 2 bases and J by 3 bases, with 15 bases between. This CDR3 is 16 amino acids long. Germline V gene sequence: CDR1 SEHNR, CDR2 FQNEAQ (reference sequence). This CDR3 is CASSLSPSGGTDTQYF. CDR3 sequence (DNA): TGTGCCAGCAGCTTAAGCCCATCTGGGGGGACAGATACGCAGTATTTT.

The chain is built from TRBV19 and TRBJ1-1; 7 positions match TRBD1. The ends lost 2 bases at V and 4 bases at J; junction bases unmatched: 1. Germline V lookup: CDR1 LNHDA, CDR2 SQIVND (reference sequence). CDR3 size: 13 residues. The CDR3 is CASSIQGGTEAFF. DNA for the CDR3: TGTGCCAGTAGTATACAGGGGGGCACTGAAGCTTTCTTT.

The genes are TRBV2 and TRBJ2-3, with 10 bases that match TRBD2. Germline lookup yields CDR1 SNHLY and CDR2 FYNNEI. Trimming took 7 bases from V and 0 from J; bases not matched to a gene: 7. This CDR3 region has 16 residues. The CDR3 region is CASKKLAGKSTDTQYF. CDR3 sequence (DNA): TGTGCCAGCAAGAAACTAGCGGGGAAGAGCACAGATACGCAGTATTTT.

Note on this clone: At the DNA level, this CDR3 is encoded by other sequences in the same sample as well. V is TRBV7-9 and J is TRBJ2-7; D unclear. CDR3 length: 16 amino acids. V gave up 1 base and J gave up 4 bases, with 17 bases separating them. Germline V gives CDR1 SEHNR, CDR2 FQNEAQ (reference sequence). CDR3 coding DNA: TGTGCCAGCAGCTTAGAGCAGTCGCAGCGCCCATACGAGCAGTACTTC. Amino acids: CASSLEQSQRPYEQYF.

This chain connects TRBV7-2 to TRBJ1-1; 8 nucleotides match TRBD1. CDR3 size: 17 residues. Germline V gene lookup returns CDR1 SGHTA and CDR2 FQGNSA. V trimming: 0 bases; J trimming: 4 bases; junction bases outside the gene matches: 10. The CDR3 region is CASSLAPGQGAGTEAFF. The CDR3 nucleotides are TGTGCCAGCAGCTTAGCCCCCGGACAGGGAGCCGGCACTGAAGCTTTCTTT.

This chain connects TRBV11-2 to TRBJ2-7; D remains unclear. Trimming pared 5 bases from V and 9 bases from J, leaving 17 bases between. There are 13 residues in the CDR3. Germline V gene sequence: CDR1 SGHAT, CDR2 FQNNGV. DNA for the CDR3: TGTGCCAGCAGCCCGTACGGGTGGAGCTGGCAGTACTTC. Translating it yields CASSPYGWSWQYF.

The rearrangement uses TRBV18 and TRBJ1-2, with D perhaps matching TRBD1 (5 bases). The CDR3 runs to 16 residues. CDR1 and CDR2 (germline): KGHSH, LQKENI. Trimming shortened V by 3 bases and J by 8 bases, and 22 bases separated the two germline ends. CDR3 in DNA: TGTGCCAGCTCACCTTGGACAAAAGGGCCACGGGCGGGCTACACCTTC. It codes for CASSPWTKGPRAGYTF.

This clone showed up just a few times. The rearrangement links TRBV6-5 to TRBJ2-4, with a weak D call TRBD2 (5 bases). V was trimmed by 10 bases and J by 4 bases, leaving 17 bases between them. This CDR3 is 14 amino acids long. Germline loops: CDR1 MNHEY, CDR2 SVGAGI. The CDR3 is CATRGASGKNIQYF. For the CDR3, the DNA is TGTGCCACCCGTGGAGCAAGCGGAAAAAACATTCAGTACTTC.

This chain connects TRBV6-5 to TRBJ1-3, with 8 bases lining up with TRBD1. CDR1 MNHEY and CDR2 SVGAGI come from the germline V gene. CDR3 size: 15 residues. V was pared by 6 bases and J by 2 bases, with 6 bases of the junction left unmatched. The CDR3 sequence is CASRQDRGPGNTIYF. DNA for the CDR3: TGTGCCAGCAGGCAAGACAGGGGACCTGGAAACACCATATATTTT.

The rearrangement links TRBV6-5 to TRBJ1-5, with 11 bases identical to TRBD1. Germline V gene sequence: CDR1 MNHEY, CDR2 SVGAGI. V lost 5 bases and J lost 1; bases outside the gene matches: 1. This CDR3 has 15 amino acids. This chain's CDR3 is CASSRDRGSNQPQHF. CDR3 DNA: TGTGCCAGCAGTCGGGACAGGGGGAGCAATCAGCCCCAGCATTTT.

The rearrangement uses TRBV7-2 and TRBJ2-7; 8 bases are shared with TRBD2. V gave up 5 bases and J gave up 6 bases; unmatched junction bases: 9. CDR1 is SGHTA, CDR2 FQGNSA, per germline. The CDR3 is 14 residues long. CDR3 region: CASSPQGLVGEQYF. In nucleotides, the CDR3 is TGTGCCAGCAGCCCCCAGGGACTAGTGGGCGAGCAGTACTTC.

J is TRBJ1-6 and V is TRBV27; D is perhaps TRBD1 (6 bases). Trimming took 6 bases from V and 7 from J, leaving 19 bases between them. CDR3 size: 16 residues. Germline CDR1 reads MNHEY; CDR2 reads SMNVEV (reference sequence). CDR3 residues: CASRPGPGVRNSPLHF. In DNA, the CDR3 is TGTGCCAGCAGACCCGGACCAGGGGTACGAAATTCACCCCTCCACTTT.